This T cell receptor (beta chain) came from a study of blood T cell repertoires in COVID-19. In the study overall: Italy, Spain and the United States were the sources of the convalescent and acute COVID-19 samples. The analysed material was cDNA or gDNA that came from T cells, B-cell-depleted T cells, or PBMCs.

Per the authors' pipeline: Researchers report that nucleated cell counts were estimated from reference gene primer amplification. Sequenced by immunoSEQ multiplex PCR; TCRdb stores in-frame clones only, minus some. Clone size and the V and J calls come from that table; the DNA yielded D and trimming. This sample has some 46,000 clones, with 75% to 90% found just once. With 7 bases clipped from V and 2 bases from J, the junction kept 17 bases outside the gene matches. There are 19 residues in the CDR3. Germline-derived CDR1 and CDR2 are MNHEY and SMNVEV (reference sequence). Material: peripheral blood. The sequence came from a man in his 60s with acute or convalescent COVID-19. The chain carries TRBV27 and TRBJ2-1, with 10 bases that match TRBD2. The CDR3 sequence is CASKKSGVASGSAYNEQFF. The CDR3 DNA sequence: TGTGCCAGCAAAAAGTCAGGGGTGGCTAGCGGGAGTGCCTACAATGAGCAGTTCTTC.